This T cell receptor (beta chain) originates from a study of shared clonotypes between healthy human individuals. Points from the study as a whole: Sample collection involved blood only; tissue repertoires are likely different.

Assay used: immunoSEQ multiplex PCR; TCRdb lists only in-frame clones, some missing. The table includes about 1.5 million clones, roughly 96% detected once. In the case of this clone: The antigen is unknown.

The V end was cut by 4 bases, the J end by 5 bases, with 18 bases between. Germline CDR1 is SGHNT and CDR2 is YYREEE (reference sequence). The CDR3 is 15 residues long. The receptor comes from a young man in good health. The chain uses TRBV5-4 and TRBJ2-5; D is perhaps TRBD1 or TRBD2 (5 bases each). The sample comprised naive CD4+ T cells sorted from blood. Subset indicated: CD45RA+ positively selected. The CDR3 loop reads CASSGGGLLGETQYF. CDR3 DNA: TGTGCCAGCAGCGGGGGTGGGCTGTTAGGGGAGACCCAGTACTTC. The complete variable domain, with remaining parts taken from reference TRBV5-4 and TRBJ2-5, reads ETGVTQSPTHLIKTRGQQVTLRCSSQSGHNTVSWYQQALGQGPQFIFQYYREEENGRGNFPPRFSGLQFPNYSSELNVNALELDDSALYLCASSGGGLLGETQYFGPGTRLLVL.